This T cell receptor (beta chain) stems from a study of early T cells in non-severe SARS-CoV-2 infection. Study at large: The authors sequenced bulk RNA from unsorted whole blood, leaving chains unpaired.

TCRdb fed the 5' RACE reads into MiXCR, producing one record per CDR3 protein. This table holds tens of thousands of distinct CDR3 sequences, under 15% found once. In this sample, this clonotype turned up a few times. Trimming left V 0 bases short and J 1 base short, with 7 bases between. Germline CDR1 and CDR2: SGHDT and YYEEEE. The CDR3 runs to 14 residues. Sequencing was done on a sample of whole blood. The TCR originated in an adult who was a healthcare worker with PCR-confirmed SARS-CoV-2 infection or an uninfected control (not recorded which). The chain joins TRBV5-6 to TRBJ2-5; no clear D gene. Here the CDR3 reads CASSLDLLQETQYF. CDR3 DNA: TGTGCCAGCAGCTTGGATTTACTCCAAGAGACCCAGTACTTC.